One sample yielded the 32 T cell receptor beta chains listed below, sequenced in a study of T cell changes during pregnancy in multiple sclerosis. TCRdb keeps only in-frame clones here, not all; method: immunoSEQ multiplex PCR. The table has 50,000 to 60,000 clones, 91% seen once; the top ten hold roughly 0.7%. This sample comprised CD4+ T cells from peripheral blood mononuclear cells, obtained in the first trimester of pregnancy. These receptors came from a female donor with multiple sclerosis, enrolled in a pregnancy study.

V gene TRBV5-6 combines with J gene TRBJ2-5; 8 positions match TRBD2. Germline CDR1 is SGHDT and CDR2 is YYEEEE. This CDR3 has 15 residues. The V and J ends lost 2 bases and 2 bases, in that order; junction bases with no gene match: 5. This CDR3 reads CASSFRGGNQETQYF. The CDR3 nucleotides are TGTGCCAGCAGCTTCCGGGGGGGGAATCAAGAGACCCAGTACTTC.

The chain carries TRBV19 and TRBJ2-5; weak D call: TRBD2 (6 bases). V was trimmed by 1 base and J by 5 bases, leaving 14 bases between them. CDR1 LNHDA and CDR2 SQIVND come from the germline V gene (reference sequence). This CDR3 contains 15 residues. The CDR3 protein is CASSIVRGAGETQYF. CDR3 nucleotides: TGTGCCAGTAGTATAGTGAGGGGCGCGGGGGAGACCCAGTACTTC.

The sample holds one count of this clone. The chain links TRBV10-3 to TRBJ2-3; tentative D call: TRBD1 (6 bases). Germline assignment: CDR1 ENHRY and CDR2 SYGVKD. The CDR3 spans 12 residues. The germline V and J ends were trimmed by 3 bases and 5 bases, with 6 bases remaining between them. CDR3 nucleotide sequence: TGTGCCATCAGTGAAGGGGGAGATACGCAGTATTTT. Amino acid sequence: CAISEGGDTQYF.

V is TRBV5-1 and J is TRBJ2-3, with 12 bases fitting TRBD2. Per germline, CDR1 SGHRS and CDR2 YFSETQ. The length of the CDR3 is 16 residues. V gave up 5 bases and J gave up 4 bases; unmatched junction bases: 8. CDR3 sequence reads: CASSFARLAGADTQYF. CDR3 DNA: TGCGCCAGCAGTTTTGCCCGACTAGCGGGGGCAGATACGCAGTATTTT.

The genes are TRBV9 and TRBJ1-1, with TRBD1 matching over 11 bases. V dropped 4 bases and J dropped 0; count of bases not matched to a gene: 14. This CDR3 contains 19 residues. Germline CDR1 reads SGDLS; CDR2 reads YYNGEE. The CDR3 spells CASSTSGTGGFLMNTEAFF. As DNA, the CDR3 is TGTGCCAGCAGCACCTCCGGGACAGGGGGTTTCTTAATGAACACTGAAGCTTTCTTT.

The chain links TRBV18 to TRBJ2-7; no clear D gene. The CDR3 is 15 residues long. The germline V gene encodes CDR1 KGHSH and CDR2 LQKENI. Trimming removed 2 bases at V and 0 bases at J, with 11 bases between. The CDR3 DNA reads TGTGCCAGCTCACCAGTTGTGTCAGACTCCTACGAGCAGTACTTC. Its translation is CASSPVVSDSYEQYF.

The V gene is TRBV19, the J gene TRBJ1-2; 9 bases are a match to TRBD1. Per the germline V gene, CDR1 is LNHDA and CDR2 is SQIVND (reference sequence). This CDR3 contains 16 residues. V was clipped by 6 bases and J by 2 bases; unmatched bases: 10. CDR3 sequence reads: CASRTTQGAINYGYTF. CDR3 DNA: TGTGCCAGTAGGACTACACAGGGGGCGATAAACTATGGCTACACCTTC.

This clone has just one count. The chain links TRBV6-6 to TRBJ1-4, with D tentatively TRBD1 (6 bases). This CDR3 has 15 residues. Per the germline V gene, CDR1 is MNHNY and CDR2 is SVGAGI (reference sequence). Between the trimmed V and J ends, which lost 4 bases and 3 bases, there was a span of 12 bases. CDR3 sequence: CASSFNQGSNEKLFF. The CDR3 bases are TGTGCCAGCAGTTTCAACCAGGGGTCTAATGAAAAACTGTTTTTT.

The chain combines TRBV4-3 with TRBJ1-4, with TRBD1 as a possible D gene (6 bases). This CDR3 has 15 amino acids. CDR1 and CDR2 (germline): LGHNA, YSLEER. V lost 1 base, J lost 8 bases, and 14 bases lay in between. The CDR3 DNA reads TGCGCCAGCAGCCAAGTGGGGGGGCACCGAGAAAAACTGTTTTTT. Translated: CASSQVGGHREKLFF.

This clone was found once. CDR3 protein: CSALDFRGRTEAFF. The DNA of the CDR3 is TGCAGCGCTCTGGACTTCAGGGGGCGGACTGAAGCTTTCTTT. The chain is built from TRBV29-1 and TRBJ1-1, with 8 bases identical to TRBD1. This CDR3 spans 14 amino acids. V was pared by 7 bases and J by 5 bases, with 12 bases of the junction left unmatched. The germline V gene encodes CDR1 SQVTM and CDR2 ANQGSEA.

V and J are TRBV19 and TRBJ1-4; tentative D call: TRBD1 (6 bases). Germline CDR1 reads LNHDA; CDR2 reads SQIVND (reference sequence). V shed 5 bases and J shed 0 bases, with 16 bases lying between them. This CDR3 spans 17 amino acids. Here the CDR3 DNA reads TGTGCCAGTAGTCTCGGACAGACGGCCTCAACTAATGAAAAACTGTTTTTT. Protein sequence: CASSLGQTASTNEKLFF. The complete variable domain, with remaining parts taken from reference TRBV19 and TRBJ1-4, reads DGGITQSPKYLFRKEGQNVTLSCEQNLNHDAMYWYRQDPGQGLRLIYYSQIVNDFQKGDIAEGYSVSREKKESFPLTVTSAQKNPTAFYLCASSLGQTASTNEKLFFGSGTQLSVL.

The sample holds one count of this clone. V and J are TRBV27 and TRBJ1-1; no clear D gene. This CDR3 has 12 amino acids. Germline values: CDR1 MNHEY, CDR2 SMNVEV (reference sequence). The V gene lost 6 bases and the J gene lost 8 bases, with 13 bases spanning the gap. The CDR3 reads CASSLLGREAFF. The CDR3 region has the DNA TGTGCCAGCAGCCTCCTTGGTAGAGAAGCTTTCTTT.

The CDR3 DNA sequence: TGTGCCATCGCATCCAGGGCGGAAAACACCATATATTTT. It encodes CAIASRAENTIYF. The chain uses TRBV10-3 and TRBJ1-3, with D perhaps matching TRBD1 (5 bases). Trimming pared 8 bases from V and 6 bases from J, leaving 14 bases between. The CDR3 loop spans 13 amino acids. Germline lookup yields CDR1 ENHRY and CDR2 SYGVKD.

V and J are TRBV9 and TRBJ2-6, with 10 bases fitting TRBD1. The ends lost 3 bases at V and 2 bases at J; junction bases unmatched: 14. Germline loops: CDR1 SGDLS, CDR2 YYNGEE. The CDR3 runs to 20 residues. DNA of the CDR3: TGTGCCAGCAGCGCCCCCCCTTCTGGGGACAGGGGTCCTGGGGCCAACGTCCTGACTTTC. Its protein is CASSAPPSGDRGPGANVLTF.

The CDR3 DNA sequence: TGCGCCAGCAGCCAAGATCCGGACAGGGTACTCACCGGGGAGCTGTTTTTT. This encodes CASSQDPDRVLTGELFF. The chain recombines TRBV4-3 with TRBJ2-2, with 8 bases aligning to TRBD1. The V gene end was trimmed by 0 bases and the J gene end by 4 bases; junction bases not matched to a gene: 7. The CDR3 sequence is 17 residues long. Germline assignment: CDR1 LGHNA and CDR2 YSLEER.

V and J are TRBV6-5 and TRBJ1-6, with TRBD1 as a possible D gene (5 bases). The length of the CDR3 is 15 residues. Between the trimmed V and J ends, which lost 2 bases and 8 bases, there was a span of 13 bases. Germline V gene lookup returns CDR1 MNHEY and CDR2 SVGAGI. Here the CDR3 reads CASSYRVSGDSPLHF. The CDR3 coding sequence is TGTGCCAGCAGTTACCGCGTATCGGGGGATTCACCCCTCCACTTT.

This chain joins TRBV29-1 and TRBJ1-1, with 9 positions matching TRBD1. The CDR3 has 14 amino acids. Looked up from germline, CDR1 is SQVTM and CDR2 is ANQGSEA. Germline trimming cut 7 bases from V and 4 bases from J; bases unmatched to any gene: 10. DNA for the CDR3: TGCAGCGCCAGGACAGGGGCAGGTTTCACTGAAGCTTTCTTT. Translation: CSARTGAGFTEAFF.

CDR3 DNA sequence: TGTGCCAGTAGATCCCGACAGGGCGGTAACTATGGCTACACCTTC. This sequence encodes CASRSRQGGNYGYTF. V gene TRBV19 combines with J gene TRBJ1-2, with 7 bases identical to TRBD1. This CDR3 contains 15 residues. V shed 6 bases and J 1 base; nucleotides not matched to a gene: 8. Germline CDR1 reads LNHDA; CDR2 reads SQIVND (reference sequence).

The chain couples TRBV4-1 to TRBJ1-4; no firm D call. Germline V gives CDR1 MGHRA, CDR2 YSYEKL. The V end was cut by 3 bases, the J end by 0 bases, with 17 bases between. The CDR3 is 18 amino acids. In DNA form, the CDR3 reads TGCGCCAGCAGCCACATAAATATGGGCCTAACAACTAATGAAAAACTGTTTTTT. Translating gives CASSHINMGLTTNEKLFF.

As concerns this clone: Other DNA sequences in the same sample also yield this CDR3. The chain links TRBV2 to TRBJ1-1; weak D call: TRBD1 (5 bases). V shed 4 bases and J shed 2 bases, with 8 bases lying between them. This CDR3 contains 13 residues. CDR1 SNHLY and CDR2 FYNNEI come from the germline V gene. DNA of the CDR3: TGTGCCAGCAGTGGGCAGGGCAACACTGAAGCTTTCTTT. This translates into CASSGQGNTEAFF.

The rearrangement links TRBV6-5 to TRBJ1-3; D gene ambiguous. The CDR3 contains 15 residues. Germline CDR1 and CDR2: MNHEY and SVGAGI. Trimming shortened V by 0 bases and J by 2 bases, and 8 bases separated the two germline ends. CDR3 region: CASSYSAGAGNTIYF. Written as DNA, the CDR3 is TGTGCCAGCAGTTACTCTGCCGGGGCTGGAAACACCATATATTTT.

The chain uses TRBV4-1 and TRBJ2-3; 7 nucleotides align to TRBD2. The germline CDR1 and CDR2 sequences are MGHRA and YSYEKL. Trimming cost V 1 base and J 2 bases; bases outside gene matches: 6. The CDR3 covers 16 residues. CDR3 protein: CASSQGPGGYTDTQYF. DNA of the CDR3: TGCGCCAGCAGCCAAGGACCGGGGGGATACACAGATACGCAGTATTTT.

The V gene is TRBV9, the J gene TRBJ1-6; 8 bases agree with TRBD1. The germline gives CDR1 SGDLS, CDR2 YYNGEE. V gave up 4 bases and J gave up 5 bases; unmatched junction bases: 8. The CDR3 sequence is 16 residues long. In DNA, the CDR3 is TGTGCCAGCAGCTCCCACGGACAGGGCCATAATTCACCCCTCCACTTT. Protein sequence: CASSSHGQGHNSPLHF. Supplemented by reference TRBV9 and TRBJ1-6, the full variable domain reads DSGVTQTPKHLITATGQRVTLRCSPRSGDLSVYWYQQSLDQGLQFLIQYYNGEERAKGNILERFSAQQFPDLHSELNLSSLELGDSALYFCASSSHGQGHNSPLHFGNGTRLTVT.

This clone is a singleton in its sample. The CDR3 is CASSGGRQETQYF. CDR3 sequence (DNA): TGTGCCAGCTCGGGGGGGAGGCAAGAGACCCAGTACTTC. J is TRBJ2-5 and V is TRBV19; TRBD2 matches at 8 bases. CDR1 is LNHDA and CDR2 is SQIVND in the germline V gene (reference sequence). Trimming at V came to 9 bases and at J to 2 bases, leaving 5 bases not matched to a gene. The CDR3 loop spans 13 amino acids.

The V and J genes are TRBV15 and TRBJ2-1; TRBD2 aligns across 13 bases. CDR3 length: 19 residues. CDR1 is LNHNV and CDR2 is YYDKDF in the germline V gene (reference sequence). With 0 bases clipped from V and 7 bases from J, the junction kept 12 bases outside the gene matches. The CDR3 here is CATSRDTLGLAGEANEQFF. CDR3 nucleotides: TGTGCCACCAGCAGAGACACTTTAGGACTAGCGGGGGAGGCAAATGAGCAGTTCTTC.

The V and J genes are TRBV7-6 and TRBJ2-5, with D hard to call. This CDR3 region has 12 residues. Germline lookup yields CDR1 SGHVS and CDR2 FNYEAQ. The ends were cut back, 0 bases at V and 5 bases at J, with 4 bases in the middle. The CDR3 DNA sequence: TGTGCCAGCAGCTTAGCCCCGGAGACCCAGTACTTC. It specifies CASSLAPETQYF.

DNA of the CDR3: TGTGCCAGCAGTGTGGGGGCCGATAGCAATCAGCCCCAGCATTTT. The encoded protein is CASSVGADSNQPQHF. J is TRBJ1-5 and V is TRBV2; D may be TRBD1 (6 bases). Trimming left V 4 bases short and J 0 bases short, with 10 bases between. Germline V CDR1 and CDR2: SNHLY, FYNNEI. The CDR3 loop spans 15 amino acids.

The CDR3 here is CASSPGRGGEWSYTF. The CDR3 DNA follows: TGTGCCAGCAGCCCGGGCAGAGGGGGCGAGTGGAGCTACACCTTC. This chain uses TRBV7-3 with TRBJ1-2, with TRBD1 matching over 7 bases. The CDR3 is made up of 15 amino acids. CDR1 is SGHTA, CDR2 FQGTGA, per germline. Trimming took 5 bases from V and 9 from J; bases not matched to a gene: 15.

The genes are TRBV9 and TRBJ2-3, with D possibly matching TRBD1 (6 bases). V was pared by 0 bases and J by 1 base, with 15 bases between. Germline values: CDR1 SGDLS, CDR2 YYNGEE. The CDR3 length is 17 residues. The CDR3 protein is CASSVGGHRGGTDTQYF. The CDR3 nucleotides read TGTGCCAGCAGCGTAGGGGGACACCGAGGAGGCACAGATACGCAGTATTTT.

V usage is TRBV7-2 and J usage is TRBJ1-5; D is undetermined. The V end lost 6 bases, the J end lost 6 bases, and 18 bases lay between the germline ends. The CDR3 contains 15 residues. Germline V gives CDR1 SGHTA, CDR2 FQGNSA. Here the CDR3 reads CASSPSRGSGQPQHF. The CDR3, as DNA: TGTGCCAGCAGTCCTAGCCGGGGTTCTGGTCAGCCCCAGCATTTT.

DNA of the CDR3: TGTGCCAGCAGCCGTAGCGGGGGGGCCGTCCACGAGCAGTACTTC. Encoded protein: CASSRSGGAVHEQYF. V gene TRBV7-3 combines with J gene TRBJ2-7; 11 nucleotides agree with TRBD2. The CDR3 has 15 residues. Germline V gene data show CDR1 as SGHTA and CDR2 as FQGTGA. The V segment lost 5 bases and the J segment 5 bases; nucleotides outside the gene matches: 8. Drawing the rest from reference TRBV7-3 and TRBJ2-7, the complete variable domain is GAGVSQTPSNKVTEKGKYVELRCDPISGHTALYWYRQSLGQGPEFLIYFQGTGAADDSGLPNDRFFAVRPEGSVSTLKIQRTERGDSAVYLCASSRSGGAVHEQYFGPGTRLTVT.

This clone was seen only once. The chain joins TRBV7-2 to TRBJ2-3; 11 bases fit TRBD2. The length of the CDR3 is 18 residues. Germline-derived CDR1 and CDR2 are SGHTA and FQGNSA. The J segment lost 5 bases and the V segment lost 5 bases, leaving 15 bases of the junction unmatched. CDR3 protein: CASSPAILAGGRGDTQYF. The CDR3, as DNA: TGTGCCAGCAGCCCAGCAATTCTAGCGGGGGGCCGGGGAGATACGCAGTATTTT. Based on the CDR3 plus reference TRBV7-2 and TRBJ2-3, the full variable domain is GAGVSQSPSNKVTEKGKDVELRCDPISGHTALYWYRQSLGQGLEFLIYFQGNSAPDKSGLPSDRFSAERTGGSVSTLTIQRTQQEDSAVYLCASSPAILAGGRGDTQYFGPGTRLTVL.